The present TCR beta chain was sequenced within a study of T cell responses to AZD1222 COVID-19 vaccine. General observations from the study: Seropositive AZD1222 recipients at baseline numbered only five or six.

The method was immunoSEQ multiplex PCR; TCRdb's version includes in-frame clones alone and lacks a portion of them. The repertoire holds about 56,000 clones, with 86% as singletons. Germline V lookup: CDR1 MNHNS, CDR2 SASEGT. The ends were cut back, 2 bases at V and 6 bases at J, with 16 bases in the middle. This CDR3 contains 15 residues. Comment on this clone: What it recognizes is unknown.

The TCR sequence derives from an adult who received the AZD1222 COVID-19 vaccine. The sample here was peripheral blood, taken 28 days after the second AZD1222 dose. The chain carries TRBV6-1 and TRBJ1-1; maybe TRBD1 (5 bases). The CDR3 is CASSETRGGYAEAFF. For the CDR3, the DNA is TGTGCCAGCAGTGAAACGAGGGGAGGGTATGCTGAAGCTTTCTTT.